Presented here are 14 T cell receptor beta chains from one specimen sequenced in a study of CD8+CD57+ T cells in acquired aplastic anemia. Genomic DNA, the template, was used for profiling of the TCR beta VDJ and CDR3. One entry per CDR3 protein, called by TCRdb with MiXCR from the reads. The sample lists fewer than 200,000 distinct CDR3 sequences; approximately 44% were seen once. Sequencing was carried out using sorted CD4+, CD8+, or CD8+CD57+ T cells (not recorded which) from PBMCs. These receptors all stem from a human donor in good health.

As concerns this clonotype: A read error may be the cause here, since a much bigger clone is one base away. V and J are TRBV12-3 or TRBV12-4 and TRBJ1-1; TRBD1 matches at 9 bases. With V trimmed by 6 bases and J by 4 bases, 9 bases remained unmatched. There are 15 residues in the CDR3. CDR3 loop: CASRHSGTGSTEAFF. The CDR3 coding sequence is TGTGCCAGCAGACACTCTGGGACAGGGAGCACTGAAGCTTTCTTT.

This clonotype was recorded at least ten times. The rearrangement links TRBV5-5 to TRBJ2-3; D is uncertain. This CDR3 is built from 13 residues. V lost 3 bases and J 4 bases, leaving 9 bases between the germline ends. Germline values: CDR1 SGHKS, CDR2 YYEKEE (reference sequence). This CDR3 is CASSSPGSDTQYF. The CDR3 bases are TGTGCCAGCAGCTCCCCCGGTTCAGATACGCAGTATTTT.

In regard to this clonotype: One end of the junction varies from germline; a read error may be responsible. J is TRBJ1-6 and V is TRBV5-1, with TRBD1 matching over 9 bases. CDR1 and CDR2 (germline): SGHRS, YFSETQ. The CDR3 is 15 residues long. CDR3 in amino acids: CASSSRTGVESPLHF. DNA for the CDR3: TGCGCCAGCAGCTCGCGGACAGGGGTCGAATCACCCCTCCACTTC. Combining the CDR3 with reference TRBV5-1 and TRBJ1-6 gives the whole variable domain KAGVTQTPRYLIKTRGQQVTLSCSPISGHRSVSWYQQTPGQGLQFLFEYFSETQRNKGNFPGRFSGRQFSNSRSEMNVSTLELGDSALYLCASSSRTGVESPLHFGNGTRLTVT.

This clonotype was counted between two and nine times. The rearrangement links TRBV6-1 to TRBJ1-5; the D gene is possibly TRBD1 (5 bases). Trimming stripped 6 bases from V and 6 bases from J, with 21 bases between. The CDR3 totals 16 residues. Germline CDR1 is MNHNS and CDR2 is SASEGT. As DNA, the CDR3 is TGTGCCAGCAGGGACCTTCAGGTAGGGGTAGGTCAGCCCCAGCATTTT. Its protein is CASRDLQVGVGQPQHF.

J is TRBJ2-3 and V is TRBV29-1; 10 nucleotides line up with TRBD2. V was pared by 8 bases and J by 1 base, with 9 bases of the junction left unmatched. Germline CDR1 and CDR2: SQVTM and ANQGSEA. The length of the CDR3 is 15 residues. The CDR3 spells CSLEGSGGRTDTQYF. The CDR3 DNA reads as TGCAGCTTGGAAGGTAGCGGGGGGCGCACAGATACGCAGTATTTT.

The chain joins TRBV5-4 to TRBJ1-4, with 9 bases that match TRBD1. The germline gives CDR1 SGHNT, CDR2 YYREEE (reference sequence). The CDR3 has 16 amino acids. V dropped 4 bases and J dropped 8; count of bases not matched to a gene: 12. The CDR3 region is CASSRPGTGIGEKLFF. The CDR3 DNA follows: TGTGCCAGCAGCCGTCCCGGGACAGGGATAGGGGAAAAACTGTTTTTT. The full variable domain, completed using reference TRBV5-4 and TRBJ1-4, is ETGVTQSPTHLIKTRGQQVTLRCSSQSGHNTVSWYQQALGQGPQFIFQYYREEENGRGNFPPRFSGLQFPNYSSELNVNALELDDSALYLCASSRPGTGIGEKLFFGSGTQLSVL.

This clonotype was recorded at least ten times. This rearrangement joins TRBV12-3 or TRBV12-4 to TRBJ2-5, with a tentative D call TRBD1 (6 bases). Between the trimmed V and J ends, which lost 2 bases and 5 bases, there was a span of 9 bases. The CDR3 is 13 residues long. In nucleotides, the CDR3 is TGTGCCAGCAGTTTACACAGGGAGGAGACCCAGTACTTC. Translation gives CASSLHREETQYF.

Many counts were recorded for this clonotype. This sequence joins TRBV7-2 and TRBJ2-4; 8 nucleotides line up with TRBD1. The germline CDR1 and CDR2 sequences are SGHTA and FQGNSA. This CDR3 is built from 16 residues. The V gene end was trimmed by 4 bases and the J gene end by 0 bases; junction bases not matched to a gene: 5. The CDR3 reads CASSSRTGRAKNIQYF. DNA for the CDR3: TGTGCCAGCAGCTCCCGGACAGGGCGAGCCAAAAACATTCAGTACTTC.

This clonotype has ten or more counts. The chain combines TRBV20-1 with TRBJ1-1; possible D gene TRBD1, 6 bases. V was pared by 6 bases and J by 3 bases, with 14 bases between. The V gene's germline CDR1 is DFQATT and CDR2 SNEGSKA (reference sequence). The CDR3 is 13 amino acids. CDR3 amino acids: CSAITGWDTEAFF. CDR3 DNA: TGCAGTGCCATAACAGGGTGGGACACTGAAGCTTTCTTT.

The table lists this clonotype with many counts. V and J are TRBV7-8 and TRBJ1-3, with D perhaps TRBD1 (6 bases). The CDR3 sequence is 14 residues long. Germline CDR1 reads SGHVS; CDR2 reads FQNEAQ. V lost 10 bases and J lost 0, with 13 bases in between. CDR3 coding DNA: TGTGCCACCAGGGGTGGGAGCTCTGGAAACACCATATATTTT. Translating it yields CATRGGSSGNTIYF.

This clonotype was seen a handful of times. J is TRBJ1-5 and V is TRBV15, with 9 nucleotides matching TRBD1. Germline CDR1 LNHNV, CDR2 YYDKDF (reference sequence). J lost 0 bases, V lost 4 bases, and 7 bases had no gene match. This CDR3 spans 17 amino acids. The CDR3 protein is CATSKGQGAYSNQPQHF. The CDR3 bases are TGTGCCACCAGCAAGGGACAGGGTGCTTATAGCAATCAGCCCCAGCATTTT.

The chain combines TRBV7-2 with TRBJ2-7; D is unclear. In germline, CDR1 is SGHTA, CDR2 FQGNSA. The CDR3 extends over 13 amino acids. V dropped 1 base and J dropped 2 bases, with 6 bases sitting between them. The CDR3: CASSLVQTYEQYF. For the CDR3, the DNA is TGTGCCAGCAGCTTAGTCCAGACCTACGAGCAGTACTTC. The variable domain in full, completed from reference TRBV7-2 and TRBJ2-7, reads GAGVSQSPSNKVTEKGKDVELRCDPISGHTALYWYRQSLGQGLEFLIYFQGNSAPDKSGLPSDRFSAERTGGSVSTLTIQRTQQEDSAVYLCASSLVQTYEQYFGPGTRLTVT.

V and J are TRBV7-6 and TRBJ2-7, with 7 positions matching TRBD1. Germline CDR1 SGHVS, CDR2 FNYEAQ. There are 16 residues in the CDR3. The V and J ends lost 1 base and 3 bases, in that order; junction bases with no gene match: 9. The CDR3 DNA reads as TGTGCCAGCAGCTTAGAGTTGGCAGGGGGAGACTACGAGCAGTACTTC. Residues: CASSLELAGGDYEQYF.

The rearrangement joins TRBV3-1 to TRBJ2-3; TRBD2 aligns across 11 bases. Germline V lookup: CDR1 LGHDT, CDR2 YNNKEL (reference sequence). This CDR3 is 17 amino acids long. Trimming removed 0 bases from V and 6 bases from J; junction bases left unmatched: 8. CDR3 loop: CASSQDDSGRVMDTQYF. CDR3 sequence (DNA): TGTGCCAGCAGCCAAGATGATAGCGGGAGGGTGATGGATACGCAGTATTTT.